This TCR beta chain is drawn from a study of T cells after yellow fever vaccination. This clonotype was seen only a few times. Germline V gives CDR1 ENHRY, CDR2 SYGVKD. With 2 bases clipped from V and 5 bases from J, the junction kept 0 bases outside the gene matches. CDR3 size: 13 residues. TCRdb itself ran the 5' RACE reads through MiXCR, one entry per CDR3 protein. Found here are hundreds of thousands of distinct CDR3 sequences, about 12% of them singletons; the top ten hold under 15%. The receptor comes from a man aged 25-45 years who received the YFV17D yellow fever vaccine. The chain combines TRBV10-3 with TRBJ1-5, with 7 bases that match TRBD1. The source material was PBMCs, sampled on the day of the yellow fever booster vaccination. The chain's CDR3 is CAISETGDQPQHF. Written as DNA, the CDR3 is TGTGCCATCAGTGAGACAGGGGATCAGCCCCAGCATTTT.